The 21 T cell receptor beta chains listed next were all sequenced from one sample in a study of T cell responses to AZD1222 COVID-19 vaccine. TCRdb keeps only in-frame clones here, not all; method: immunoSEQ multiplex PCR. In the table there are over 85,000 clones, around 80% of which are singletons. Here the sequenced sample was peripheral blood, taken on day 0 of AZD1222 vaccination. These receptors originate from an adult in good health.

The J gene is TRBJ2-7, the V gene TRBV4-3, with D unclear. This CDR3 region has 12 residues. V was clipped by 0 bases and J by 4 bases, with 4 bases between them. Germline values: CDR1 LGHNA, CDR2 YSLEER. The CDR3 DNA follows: TGCGCCAGCAGCCAAGATCGGTACGAGCAGTACTTC. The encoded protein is CASSQDRYEQYF.

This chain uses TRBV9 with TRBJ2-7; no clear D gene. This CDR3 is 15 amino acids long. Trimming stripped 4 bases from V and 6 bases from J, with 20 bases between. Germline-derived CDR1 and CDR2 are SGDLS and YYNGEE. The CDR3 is CASSPSLNPVAEQYF. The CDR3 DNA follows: TGTGCCAGCAGCCCCTCGTTAAACCCGGTCGCCGAGCAGTACTTC.

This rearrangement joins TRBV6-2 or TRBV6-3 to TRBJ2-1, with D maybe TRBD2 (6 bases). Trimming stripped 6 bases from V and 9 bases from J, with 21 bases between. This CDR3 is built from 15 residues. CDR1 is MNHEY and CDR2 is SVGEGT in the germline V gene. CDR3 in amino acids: CASSSIRDLGSEQFF. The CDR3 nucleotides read TGTGCCAGCAGCTCGATCCGGGACTTGGGAAGTGAGCAGTTCTTC.

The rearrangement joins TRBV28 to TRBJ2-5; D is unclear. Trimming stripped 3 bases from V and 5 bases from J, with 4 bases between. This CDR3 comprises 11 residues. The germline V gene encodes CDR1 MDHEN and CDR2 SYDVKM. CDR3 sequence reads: CASSFEETQYF. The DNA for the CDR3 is TGTGCCAGCAGTTTCGAGGAGACCCAGTACTTC.

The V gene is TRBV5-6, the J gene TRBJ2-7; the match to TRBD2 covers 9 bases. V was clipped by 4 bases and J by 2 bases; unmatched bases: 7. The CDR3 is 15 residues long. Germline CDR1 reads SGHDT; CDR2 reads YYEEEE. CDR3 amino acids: CASSRKRGDTYEQYF. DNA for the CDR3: TGTGCCAGCAGCCGTAAGCGGGGGGACACCTACGAGCAGTACTTC.

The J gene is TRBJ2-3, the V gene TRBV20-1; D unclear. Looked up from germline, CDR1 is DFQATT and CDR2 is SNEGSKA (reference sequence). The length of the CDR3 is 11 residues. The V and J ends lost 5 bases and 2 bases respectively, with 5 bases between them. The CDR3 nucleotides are TGCAGTGCTCCCGACACAGATACGCAGTATTTT. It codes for CSAPDTDTQYF.

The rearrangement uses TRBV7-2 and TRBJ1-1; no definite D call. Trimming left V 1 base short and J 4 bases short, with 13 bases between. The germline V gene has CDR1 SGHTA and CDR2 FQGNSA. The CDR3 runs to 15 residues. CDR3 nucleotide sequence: TGTGCCAGCAGCTTAGGGACCACAAGAGGCACTGAAGCTTTCTTT. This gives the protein CASSLGTTRGTEAFF.

The CDR3: CASSPGRRGEKLFF. CDR3 coding DNA: TGTGCCAGCTCACCGGGACGTCGGGGTGAAAAACTGTTTTTT. V gene TRBV18 combines with J gene TRBJ1-4, with a weak D call TRBD1 (5 bases). The CDR3 totals 14 residues. In germline, CDR1 is KGHSH, CDR2 LQKENI. The V end was cut by 3 bases, the J end by 7 bases, with 12 bases between.

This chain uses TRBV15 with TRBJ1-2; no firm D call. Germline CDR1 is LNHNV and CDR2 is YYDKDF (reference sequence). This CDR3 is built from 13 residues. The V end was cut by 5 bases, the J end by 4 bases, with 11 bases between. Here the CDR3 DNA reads TGTGCCACCAGCCCCCAGAGTTCCTATGGCTACACCTTC. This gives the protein CATSPQSSYGYTF.

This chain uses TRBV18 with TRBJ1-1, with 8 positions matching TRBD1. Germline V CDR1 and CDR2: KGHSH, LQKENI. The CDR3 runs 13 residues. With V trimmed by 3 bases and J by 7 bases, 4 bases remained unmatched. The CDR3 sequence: CASSPHTGGEAFF. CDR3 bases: TGTGCCAGCTCACCCCACACAGGGGGTGAAGCTTTCTTT.

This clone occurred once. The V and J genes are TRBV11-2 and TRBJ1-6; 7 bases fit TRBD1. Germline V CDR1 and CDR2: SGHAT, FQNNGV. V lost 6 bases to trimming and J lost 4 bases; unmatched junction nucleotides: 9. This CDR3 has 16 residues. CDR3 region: CASRLLTGPYNSPLHF. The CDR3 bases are TGTGCCAGCAGACTTCTGACAGGGCCATATAATTCACCCCTCCACTTT.

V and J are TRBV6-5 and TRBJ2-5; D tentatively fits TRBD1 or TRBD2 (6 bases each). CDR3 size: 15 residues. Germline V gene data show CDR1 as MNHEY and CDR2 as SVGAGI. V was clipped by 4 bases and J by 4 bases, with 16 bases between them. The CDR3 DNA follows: TGTGCCAGCAGTTCAGGAGGGGGAGCAAGAGAGACCCAGTACTTC. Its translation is CASSSGGGARETQYF.

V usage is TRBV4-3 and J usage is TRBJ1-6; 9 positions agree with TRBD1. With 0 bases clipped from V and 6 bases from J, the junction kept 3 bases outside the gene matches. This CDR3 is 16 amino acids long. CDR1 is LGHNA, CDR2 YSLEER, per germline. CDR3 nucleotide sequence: TGCGCCAGCAGCCAAGAGATGACAGGGGGTAATTCACCCCTCCACTTT. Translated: CASSQEMTGGNSPLHF.

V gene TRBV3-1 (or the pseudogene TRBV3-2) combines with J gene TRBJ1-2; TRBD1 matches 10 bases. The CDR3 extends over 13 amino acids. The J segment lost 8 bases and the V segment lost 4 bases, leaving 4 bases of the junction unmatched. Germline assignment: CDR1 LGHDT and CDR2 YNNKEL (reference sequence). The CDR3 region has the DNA TGTGCCAGCAGCCTCGGGACAGGGGAGGGCTACACCTTC. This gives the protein CASSLGTGEGYTF.

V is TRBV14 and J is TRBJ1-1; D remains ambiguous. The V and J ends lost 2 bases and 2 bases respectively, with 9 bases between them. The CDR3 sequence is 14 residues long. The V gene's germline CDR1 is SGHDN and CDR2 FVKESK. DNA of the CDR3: TGTGCCAGCAGCCAATATCCGGGTAACACTGAAGCTTTCTTT. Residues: CASSQYPGNTEAFF. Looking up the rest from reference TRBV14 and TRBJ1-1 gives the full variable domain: EAGVTQFPSHSVIEKGQTVTLRCDPISGHDNLYWYRRVMGKEIKFLLHFVKESKQDESGMPNNRFLAERTGGTYSTLKVQPAELEDSGVYFCASSQYPGNTEAFFGQGTRLTVV.

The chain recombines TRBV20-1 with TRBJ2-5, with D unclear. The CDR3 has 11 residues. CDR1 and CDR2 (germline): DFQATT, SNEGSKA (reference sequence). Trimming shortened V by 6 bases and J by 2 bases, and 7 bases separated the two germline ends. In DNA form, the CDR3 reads TGCAGTGCCCGTCCGCAAGAGACCCAGTACTTC. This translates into CSARPQETQYF.

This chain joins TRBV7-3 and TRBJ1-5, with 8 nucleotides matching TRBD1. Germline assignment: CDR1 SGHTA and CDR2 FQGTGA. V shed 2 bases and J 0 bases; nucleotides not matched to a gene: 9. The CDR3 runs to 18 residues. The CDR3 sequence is CASSLFCQGADSNQPQHF. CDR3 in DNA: TGTGCCAGCAGCTTATTCTGCCAGGGGGCCGATAGCAATCAGCCCCAGCATTTT.

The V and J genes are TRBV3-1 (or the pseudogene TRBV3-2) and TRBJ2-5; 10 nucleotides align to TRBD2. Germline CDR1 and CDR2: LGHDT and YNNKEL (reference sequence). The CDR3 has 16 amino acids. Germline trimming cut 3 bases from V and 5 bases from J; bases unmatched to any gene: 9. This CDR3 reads CASSQPQREGLETQYF. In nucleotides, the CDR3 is TGTGCCAGCAGCCAGCCACAGCGGGAGGGATTGGAGACCCAGTACTTC.

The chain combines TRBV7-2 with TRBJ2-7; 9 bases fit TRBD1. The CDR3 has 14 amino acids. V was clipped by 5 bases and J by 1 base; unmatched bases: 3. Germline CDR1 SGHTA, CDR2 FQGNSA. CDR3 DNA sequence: TGTGCCAGCAGCGCAGGGACAGGGTCCTACGAGCAGTACTTC. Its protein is CASSAGTGSYEQYF.

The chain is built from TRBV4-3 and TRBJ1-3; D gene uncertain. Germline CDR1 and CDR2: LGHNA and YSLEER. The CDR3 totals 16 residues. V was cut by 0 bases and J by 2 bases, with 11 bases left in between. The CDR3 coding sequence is TGCGCCAGCAGCCAAGAAGGATCCGGGGCTGGAAACACCATATATTTT. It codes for CASSQEGSGAGNTIYF.

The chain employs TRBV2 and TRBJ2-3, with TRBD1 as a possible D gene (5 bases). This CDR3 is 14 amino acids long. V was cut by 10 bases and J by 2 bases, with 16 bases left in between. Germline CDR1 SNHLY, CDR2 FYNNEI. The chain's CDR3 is CAIGVGQITDTQYF. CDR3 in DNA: TGTGCCATCGGAGTAGGACAAATCACAGATACGCAGTATTTT. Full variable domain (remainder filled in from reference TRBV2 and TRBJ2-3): EPEVTQTPSHQVTQMGQEVILRCVPISNHLYFYWYRQILGQKVEFLVSFYNNEISEKSEIFDDQFSVERPDGSNFTLKIRSTKLEDSAMYFCAIGVGQITDTQYFGPGTRLTVL.